Listed below are T cell receptor beta chains from one sample, sequenced in a study of shared clonotypes between healthy human individuals. TCRdb's table, derived via immunoSEQ multiplex PCR, lists solely in-frame clones and lacks some. The table records 740,000 or so clones, around 78% of them present only once. Sequences were obtained from memory CD4+ T cells sorted from blood. Receptors originate from a woman aged 25 to 39 in good health. CDR3s include the opening cysteine and the closing phenylalanine or tryptophan. D genes are given only for firm matches. Clone size, where shown, is once, few, many, or a class for clones that have expanded.

TRBV28	TRBJ1-6	TRBD1	once	CASSFSDREASPLHF
TRBV7-9	TRBJ1-2	-	few	CASRSPGSGYTF
TRBV6-1	TRBJ1-2	-	-	CASSEAFLGGYTF
TRBV6-5	TRBJ2-5	-	few	CASSYQETQYF
TRBV7-2	TRBJ2-1	TRBD1	few	CASSTGVLVYNEQFF
TRBV28	TRBJ1-1	-	-	CASRSGRTLPYTEAFF
TRBV30	TRBJ1-2	TRBD1	few	CAWSPPGQSNYGYTF
TRBV5-6	TRBJ1-5	-	-	CASSLGAYSNQPQHF
TRBV4-1	TRBJ1-1	-	few	CASKEWGGNTEAFF
TRBV5-6	TRBJ1-1	TRBD1	-	CASSTGQGNSEAFF
TRBV10-3	TRBJ1-2	TRBD1	-	CAISRQGMSGYTF
TRBV27	TRBJ2-3	-	-	CASSLSGRGTSTDTQYF
TRBV6-1	TRBJ1-4	TRBD1	-	CASSGGQGALTNEKLFF
TRBV9	-	-	few	CASSVEEGSFYEQYF
TRBV7-9	TRBJ2-3	TRBD2	-	CASSLRTSGSVHTQYF
TRBV5-1	TRBJ1-3	-	few	CASSREFLSSGNTIYF
TRBV29-1	TRBJ2-1	TRBD2	many	CSVEAAGGGEQFF
TRBV5-1	TRBJ2-2	TRBD1	-	CASSSQGAQTGELFF
TRBV28	TRBJ2-3	TRBD1	-	CATSDPGQGRDTQYF
TRBV5-8	TRBJ2-7	TRBD1	-	CASSQGDGVRYEQYF
TRBV29-1	TRBJ2-1	TRBD2	once	CSVWLAGAGSYNEQFF
TRBV7-9	TRBJ2-7	TRBD1	few	CASSVTGDEQYF
TRBV19	TRBJ2-1	TRBD2	once	CASMSTSGIVNEQFF
TRBV28	TRBJ1-5	-	few	CASRTRSFRSNQPQHF
TRBV5-4	TRBJ2-6	-	few	CASRWDWSSGANVLTF
TRBV7-9	TRBJ2-1	-	-	CASSSYSGRVLHEQFF
TRBV4-1	TRBJ2-3	TRBD2	-	CASSQGPNGLGDTQYF
TRBV18	TRBJ2-6	TRBD2	-	CASRRGSGANVLTF
TRBV27	TRBJ2-7	TRBD2	once	CASRLIAGGPYEQYF
TRBV7-3	TRBJ2-7	-	-	CASSLNGEQYF
TRBV28	TRBJ2-2	TRBD1	-	CASSSVGTANTGELFF
TRBV29-1	TRBJ1-2	TRBD1	-	CSVEDRGTGPPNYGYTF
TRBV4-2	TRBJ2-3	-	many	CASSHADPGDTDTQYF
TRBV5-4	TRBJ2-2	TRBD2	-	CASSVAGGANTGELFF
TRBV5-1	TRBJ1-1	-	once	CASSLSTGLIAEAFF
TRBV20-1	TRBJ2-3	-	-	CSAPGPDTQYF
TRBV7-9	TRBJ2-1	TRBD2	few	CASSLAGTSGRYEQFF